This T cell receptor beta chain was identified during a study of cytotoxic CD8 clonotypes in ibrutinib-treated CLL. Study as a whole: Response was recorded as partial in around 25 patients and complete in 2; at median about 6 years, 14 remained remitted and about 12 had progressed.

The sample holds one count of this clone. Depth targeted 1 in 200,000 to 1 in 1 million T cells, averaging approximately 9.9x coverage per clonotype. Measured with immunoSEQ multiplex PCR; TCRdb has only the in-frame clones, and not every one. The sample includes roughly 36,000 clones, roughly two thirds of them seen just once. The germline V gene encodes CDR1 LGHNA and CDR2 YSLEER. The CDR3 is 15 amino acids. The V end was cut by 4 bases, the J end by 3 bases, with 15 bases between. The chain employs TRBV4-3 and TRBJ1-1, with D perhaps TRBD1 (5 bases). The sample in question was PBMCs, obtained before ibrutinib treatment. The source is a human donor with chronic lymphocytic leukemia. The DNA for the CDR3 is TGCGCCAGCAGCCCCATGGAGGGGATCGACACTGAAGCTTTCTTT. It is translated as CASSPMEGIDTEAFF.